The next 9 T cell receptor beta chains were all read from a single sample in a study of neurological immune-mediated disorders. In TCRdb, the 5' RACE reads were re-called with MiXCR into one record per CDR3 protein. The sample lists approximately 26,000 distinct CDR3 sequences; about 3.5% were seen once. Sequencing was performed on PBMCs. The receptors here all came from a woman between 25 and 40 years old with multiple sclerosis.

This clonotype showed up many times. The chain has TRBV9 and TRBJ2-6; D remains unclear. The CDR3 has 21 residues. The germline CDR1 and CDR2 sequences are SGDLS and YYNGEE. V lost 0 bases and J lost 0, with 22 bases in between. The CDR3 sequence: CASSVAYSLGDGSSGANVLTF. CDR3 nucleotides: TGTGCCAGCAGCGTAGCGTATTCATTAGGTGACGGAAGCTCTGGGGCCAACGTCCTGACTTTC.

This clonotype was seen at least ten times. This chain links TRBV12-3 or TRBV12-4 with TRBJ1-4; TRBD1 agrees at 7 bases. V was clipped by 0 bases and J by 8 bases; unmatched bases: 9. The CDR3 is 16 amino acids. CDR3 coding DNA: TGTGCCAGCAGTTTAGCTTTGACAGGGTTAGGGGAAAAACTGTTTTTT. This codes for CASSLALTGLGEKLFF.

This clonotype was counted many times. This chain joins TRBV27 and TRBJ2-3, with D unclear. The CDR3 has 15 residues. Germline-derived CDR1 and CDR2 are MNHEY and SMNVEV (reference sequence). The V gene lost 6 bases and the J gene lost 4 bases, with 17 bases spanning the gap. CDR3 in amino acids: CASSPGQTLADTQYF. In DNA, the CDR3 is TGTGCCAGCAGCCCTGGTCAGACACTCGCAGATACGCAGTATTTT.

This clonotype was seen many times. The chain couples TRBV20-1 to TRBJ2-7; 8 bases are a match to TRBD1. V was clipped by 5 bases and J by 5 bases; unmatched bases: 8. Germline CDR1 reads DFQATT; CDR2 reads SNEGSKA (reference sequence). This CDR3 is built from 13 residues. In DNA, the CDR3 is TGCAGTGCTCCCGGACAGGGAAGGAACGAGCAGTACTTC. Amino acid sequence: CSAPGQGRNEQYF.

This clonotype has ten or more counts. This chain joins TRBV11-2 and TRBJ2-5; D remains unclear. Trimming pared 5 bases from V and 2 bases from J, leaving 18 bases between. Germline CDR1 and CDR2: SGHAT and FQNNGV. CDR3 length equals 16 residues. DNA of the CDR3: TGTGCCAGCAGCGTTAGCCCGGGTGCCCGTCAAGAGACCCAGTACTTC. Translating gives CASSVSPGARQETQYF.

There are many counts of this clonotype. V and J are TRBV7-9 and TRBJ1-4, with D hard to call. Germline values: CDR1 SEHNR, CDR2 FQNEAQ (reference sequence). This CDR3 comprises 16 residues. The ends were cut back, 4 bases at V and 0 bases at J, with 12 bases in the middle. CDR3 nucleotides: TGTGCCAGCAGCTCAGAAAAGTGGGCAACTAATGAAAAACTGTTTTTT. This codes for CASSSEKWATNEKLFF.

The chain employs TRBV20-1 and TRBJ2-5; D might be TRBD2 (5 bases). Germline V gives CDR1 DFQATT, CDR2 SNEGSKA (reference sequence). This CDR3 is built from 12 residues. Trimming shortened V by 4 bases and J by 2 bases, and 8 bases separated the two germline ends. In nucleotides, the CDR3 is TGCAGTGCTACCCGGGAACAAGAGACCCAGTACTTC. It is translated as CSATREQETQYF.

In this sample, this clonotype turned up many times. The V gene is TRBV7-9, the J gene TRBJ1-5; D not resolved. The CDR3 length is 12 residues. The V gene's germline CDR1 is SEHNR and CDR2 FQNEAQ (reference sequence). Trimming shortened V by 1 base and J by 9 bases, and 7 bases separated the two germline ends. CDR3 in DNA: TGTGCCAGCAGCTTAGTGGGTAGGCCCCAGCATTTT. Translating gives CASSLVGRPQHF.

This clonotype was detected many times. The chain couples TRBV4-1 to TRBJ2-1, with TRBD2 matching over 11 bases. V was pared by 3 bases and J by 3 bases, with 7 bases of the junction left unmatched. CDR3 length equals 17 residues. Looked up from germline, CDR1 is MGHRA and CDR2 is YSYEKL. In nucleotides, the CDR3 is TGCGCCAGCAGCCAGGACCCGGGACTAGCGGACTACAATGAGCAGTTCTTC. It is translated as CASSQDPGLADYNEQFF.